This T cell receptor beta chain comes out of a study of T cell responses to AZD1222 COVID-19 vaccine. Clones were read by immunoSEQ multiplex PCR, and TCRdb kept only the in-frame ones, dropping some. This sample has some 150,000 clones, with 80% to 95% found just once. The V and J ends lost 8 bases and 3 bases respectively, with 8 bases between them. Germline V gene data show CDR1 as MNHEY and CDR2 as SVGAGI. The CDR3 covers 13 residues. The rearrangement links TRBV6-5 to TRBJ1-6, with D hard to call. This clonotype was sampled from an adult who received the AZD1222 COVID-19 vaccine. This sample comprised peripheral blood, obtained 28 days after the second AZD1222 dose. In DNA, the CDR3 is TGTGCCAGCCTGGAGGGCTATAATTCACCCCTCCACTTT. Translating gives CASLEGYNSPLHF.